The 8 T cell receptor beta chains below come from one sample, sequenced in a study of blood T cell repertoires in COVID-19. TCRdb's table, derived via immunoSEQ multiplex PCR, lists solely in-frame clones and lacks some. Of about 130,000 clones in the sample, approximately 86% were seen once. Sequenced input: peripheral blood. All receptors come from a woman aged 50 to 65 who had recovered from COVID-19.

The V and J genes are TRBV5-1 and TRBJ2-7; a weak D match, TRBD2 (6 bases). The CDR3 is made up of 11 amino acids. V lost 4 bases and J lost 13, with 15 bases in between. The germline V gene has CDR1 SGHRS and CDR2 YFSETQ. The CDR3 sequence is CASSAGTGTYF. The CDR3 bases are TGCGCCAGCAGCGCCGGGACCGGGACTTACTTC.

This chain uses TRBV19 with TRBJ2-7, with D maybe TRBD2 (5 bases). CDR3 length: 14 amino acids. V lost 3 bases and J 7 bases, leaving 16 bases between the germline ends. CDR1 is LNHDA and CDR2 is SQIVND in the germline V gene (reference sequence). DNA for the CDR3: TGTGCCAGTAGTATGAGGGCTGAGTCGGGGGAGCAGTACTTC. Its protein product is CASSMRAESGEQYF. The full variable domain, its missing parts supplied by reference TRBV19 and TRBJ2-7, is DGGITQSPKYLFRKEGQNVTLSCEQNLNHDAMYWYRQDPGQGLRLIYYSQIVNDFQKGDIAEGYSVSREKKESFPLTVTSAQKNPTAFYLCASSMRAESGEQYFGPGTRLTVT.

V is TRBV9 and J is TRBJ1-2, with TRBD1 matching over 8 bases. Losses at the gene ends were 2 bases for V and 2 bases for J; bases not matched to a gene: 5. This CDR3 comprises 15 residues. The V gene's germline CDR1 is SGDLS and CDR2 YYNGEE. Here the CDR3 DNA reads TGTGCCAGCAGCGTCAGCCGGGACAGGAACTATGGCTACACCTTC. Protein product: CASSVSRDRNYGYTF.

This clone is a singleton in its sample. The CDR3 sequence is CASRRQGAREDGYTF. In nucleotides, the CDR3 is TGTGCCAGCAGACGACAGGGGGCGCGTGAAGATGGCTACACCTTC. The chain uses TRBV6-5 and TRBJ1-2, with 10 bases fitting TRBD1. CDR3 length: 15 amino acids. The J segment lost 6 bases and the V segment lost 6 bases, leaving 10 bases of the junction unmatched. CDR1 is MNHEY and CDR2 is SVGAGI in the germline V gene.

This rearrangement joins TRBV6-6 to TRBJ2-7; 9 nucleotides line up with TRBD1. V lost 5 bases and J lost 2; bases outside the gene matches: 4. There are 14 residues in the CDR3. CDR1 and CDR2 from the germline V gene are MNHNY and SVGAGI (reference sequence). CDR3 nucleotides: TGTGCCAGCAGTGCGGGACAGGGCACCTACGAGCAGTACTTC. Amino acids: CASSAGQGTYEQYF.

This chain links TRBV6-5 with TRBJ2-1, with D perhaps matching TRBD2 (5 bases). CDR1 MNHEY and CDR2 SVGAGI come from the germline V gene. The CDR3 consists of 13 residues. Trimming shortened V by 6 bases and J by 4 bases, and 10 bases separated the two germline ends. CDR3 protein: CASSLLAYNEQFF. CDR3 nucleotides: TGTGCCAGCAGCCTCCTAGCATACAATGAGCAGTTCTTC.

The chain employs TRBV10-3 and TRBJ2-7, with D possibly matching TRBD2 (7 bases). CDR1 ENHRY and CDR2 SYGVKD come from the germline V gene. This CDR3 comprises 15 residues. The germline V and J ends were trimmed by 8 bases and 6 bases, with 23 bases remaining between them. The CDR3 nucleotides are TGTGCCATCGGAGTCGACCTCCAAAGGGGGGGCGAGCAGTACTTC. Translating it yields CAIGVDLQRGGEQYF.

This clone appeared a single time. This chain's CDR3 is CASGLSLGGPGANVLTF. The CDR3 coding sequence is TGTGCTAGTGGTTTGTCCCTGGGGGGGCCTGGGGCCAACGTCCTGACTTTC. V gene TRBV12-5 combines with J gene TRBJ2-6; D possibly corresponds to TRBD2 (7 bases). This CDR3 spans 17 amino acids. The V and J ends lost 2 bases and 2 bases respectively, with 13 bases between them. In germline, CDR1 is LGHNT, CDR2 FRNRAP.